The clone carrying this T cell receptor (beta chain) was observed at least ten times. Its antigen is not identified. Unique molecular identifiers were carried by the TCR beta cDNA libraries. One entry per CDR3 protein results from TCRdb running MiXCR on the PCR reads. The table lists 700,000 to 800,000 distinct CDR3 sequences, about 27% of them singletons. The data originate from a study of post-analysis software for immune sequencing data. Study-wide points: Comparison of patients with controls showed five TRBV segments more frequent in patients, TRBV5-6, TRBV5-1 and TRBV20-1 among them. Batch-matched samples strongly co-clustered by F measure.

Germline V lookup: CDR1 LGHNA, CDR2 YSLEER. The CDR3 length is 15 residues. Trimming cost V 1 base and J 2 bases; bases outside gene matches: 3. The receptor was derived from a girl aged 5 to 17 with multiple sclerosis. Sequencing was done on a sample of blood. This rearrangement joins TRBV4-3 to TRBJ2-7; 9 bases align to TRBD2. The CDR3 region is CASSQGSSGTYEQYF. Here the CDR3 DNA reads TGCGCCAGCAGCCAAGGGTCTAGCGGGACCTACGAGCAGTACTTC.